This passage covers 2 T cell receptor beta chains from one sample sequenced in a study of blood T cell repertoires in COVID-19. Repertoires were generated with immunoSEQ multiplex PCR, while TCRdb's copy carries only in-frame clones and drops some. Among around 440,000 clones, approximately 89% were seen once, and the ten largest hold around 13%. The sample taken for sequencing was peripheral blood. The receptors shown here come from a woman aged 50 to 60 with COVID-19, enrolled during active disease.

This chain joins TRBV27 and TRBJ2-3, with D perhaps TRBD2 (5 bases). CDR3 length: 12 amino acids. The germline V gene has CDR1 MNHEY and CDR2 SMNVEV (reference sequence). The ends were cut back, 5 bases at V and 8 bases at J, with 11 bases in the middle. The CDR3 DNA sequence: TGTGCCAGCAGTCCCCGACTAAGTACGCAGTATTTT. It yields the protein CASSPRLSTQYF.

The V gene is TRBV30, the J gene TRBJ2-1; no reliable D call. The CDR3 is 14 residues long. Germline CDR1 and CDR2: GTSNPN and SVGIG (reference sequence). Trimming took off 3 bases at V and 2 bases at J, with 11 bases between the two ends. In DNA, the CDR3 is TGTGCCTGGAGCCATCTTGCGCCCTACAATGAGCAGTTCTTC. This codes for CAWSHLAPYNEQFF.